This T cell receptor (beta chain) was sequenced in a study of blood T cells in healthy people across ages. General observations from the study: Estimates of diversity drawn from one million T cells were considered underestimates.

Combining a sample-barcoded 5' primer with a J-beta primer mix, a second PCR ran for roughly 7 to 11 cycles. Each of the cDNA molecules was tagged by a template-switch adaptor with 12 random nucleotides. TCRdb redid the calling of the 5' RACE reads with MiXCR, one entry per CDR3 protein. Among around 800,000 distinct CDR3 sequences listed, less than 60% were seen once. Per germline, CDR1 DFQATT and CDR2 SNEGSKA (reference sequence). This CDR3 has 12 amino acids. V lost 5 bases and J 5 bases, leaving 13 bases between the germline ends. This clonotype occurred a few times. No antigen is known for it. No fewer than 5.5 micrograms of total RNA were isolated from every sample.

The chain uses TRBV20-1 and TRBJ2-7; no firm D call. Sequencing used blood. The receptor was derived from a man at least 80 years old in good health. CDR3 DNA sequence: TGCAGTGCTGATTACAGAGCTGACGAGCAGTACTTC. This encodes CSADYRADEQYF.